The next 11 T cell receptor beta chains were all read from a single sample in a study of blood T cell repertoires in COVID-19. Assay used: immunoSEQ multiplex PCR; TCRdb lists only in-frame clones, some missing. Counted here are about 100,000 clones, around nine tenths occurring once; the ten biggest clones make up roughly 5%. Sample: peripheral blood. The receptors were gathered from a human donor in a cohort sampled during active COVID-19.

The chain recombines TRBV15 with TRBJ2-1, with TRBD1 identical over 12 bases. The V gene end was trimmed by 7 bases and the J gene end by 8 bases; junction bases not matched to a gene: 12. The CDR3 runs 16 residues. Per the germline V gene, CDR1 is LNHNV and CDR2 is YYDKDF (reference sequence). The DNA of the CDR3 is TGTGCCACCAACAAAGTCCCGGGACAGGGGGCGTATGAGCAGTTCTTC. It translates to CATNKVPGQGAYEQFF. Together with reference TRBV15 and TRBJ2-1, the CDR3 gives the full variable domain: DAMVIQNPRYQVTQFGKPVTLSCSQTLNHNVMYWYQQKSSQAPKLLFHYYDKDFNNEADTPDNFQSRRPNTSFCFLDIRSPGLGDTAMYLCATNKVPGQGAYEQFFGPGTRLTVL.

The gene calls are TRBV15 and TRBJ1-6; the match to TRBD1 covers 9 bases. The CDR3 has 16 amino acids. Germline assignment: CDR1 LNHNV and CDR2 YYDKDF (reference sequence). The trim removed 1 base at V and 7 bases at J, leaving 5 bases unmatched. CDR3 residues: CATSRVGTGNNSPLHF. CDR3 DNA: TGTGCCACCAGCAGAGTTGGGACAGGGAACAATTCACCCCTCCACTTT.

The V and J genes are TRBV13 and TRBJ2-2, with TRBD2 matching 10 bases. Unmatched junction bases numbered 3, after V lost 2 bases and J lost 6 bases. There are 15 residues in the CDR3. The germline V gene has CDR1 PRHDT and CDR2 FYEKMQ (reference sequence). DNA of the CDR3: TGTGCCAGCAGCTTAACAGCGGGAGGGTCCGGGGAGCTGTTTTTT. This sequence encodes CASSLTAGGSGELFF.

The chain couples TRBV6-5 to TRBJ2-1; 8 nucleotides align to TRBD1. The CDR3 covers 15 residues. From germline, CDR1 is MNHEY and CDR2 SVGAGI. The V and J ends lost 6 bases and 10 bases, in that order; junction bases with no gene match: 14. Here the CDR3 reads CASRGTGTGMREQFF. The CDR3 nucleotides read TGTGCCAGCAGAGGGACCGGGACAGGTATGCGGGAGCAGTTCTTC.

CDR3 protein: CASSGVGTGEKLFF. DNA of the CDR3: TGTGCCAGCAGTGGGGTGGGGACTGGGGAAAAACTGTTTTTT. The J gene is TRBJ1-4, the V gene TRBV2; D is possibly TRBD1 (5 bases). Germline V CDR1 and CDR2: SNHLY, FYNNEI. V lost 4 bases and J lost 8, with 14 bases in between. This CDR3 contains 14 residues.

This clone was detected only once. The chain recombines TRBV6-5 with TRBJ1-2, with 7 bases aligning to TRBD1. With V trimmed by 4 bases and J by 6 bases, 8 bases remained unmatched. Germline-derived CDR1 and CDR2 are MNHEY and SVGAGI. The CDR3 consists of 14 residues. The CDR3, as DNA: TGTGCCAGCAGTTCAACAGGGGTCTTTGATGGCTACACCTTC. This codes for CASSSTGVFDGYTF.

This clone appeared a single time. V and J are TRBV5-1 and TRBJ1-3; D perhaps matches TRBD1 (5 bases). The CDR3 runs to 17 residues. CDR1 is SGHRS, CDR2 YFSETQ, per germline. Trimming shortened V by 2 bases and J by 0 bases, and 15 bases separated the two germline ends. CDR3 sequence (DNA): TGCGCCAGCAGCTTCCAAGGACACCCTTTCTCTGGAAACACCATATATTTT. Translated, it gives CASSFQGHPFSGNTIYF.

The rearrangement joins TRBV18 to TRBJ1-1; D remains unclear. The germline V gene has CDR1 KGHSH and CDR2 LQKENI. This CDR3 has 14 residues. The ends were cut back, 4 bases at V and 0 bases at J, with 9 bases in the middle. The CDR3 here is CASSRETLNTEAFF. DNA of the CDR3: TGTGCCAGCTCACGAGAGACACTGAACACTGAAGCTTTCTTT.

The chain recombines TRBV28 with TRBJ1-2; D might be TRBD1 (5 bases). The CDR3 covers 15 residues. Germline-derived CDR1 and CDR2 are MDHEN and SYDVKM. Deletions cut 1 base from V and 0 bases from J, with 9 bases between. The CDR3 region has the DNA TGTGCCAGCAGTTTATCCGCGGGGGCTAACTATGGCTACACCTTC. Its protein product is CASSLSAGANYGYTF.

The sample holds a few counts of this clone. The chain uses TRBV19 and TRBJ1-5; a possible D gene is TRBD1 (5 bases). V shed 4 bases and J shed 2 bases, with 6 bases lying between them. The CDR3 length is 13 residues. The germline gives CDR1 LNHDA, CDR2 SQIVND (reference sequence). This CDR3 is CASSTGGNQPQHF. The CDR3 region has the DNA TGTGCCAGTAGTACGGGGGGCAATCAGCCCCAGCATTTT.

V gene TRBV9 combines with J gene TRBJ2-1; the match to TRBD1 covers 7 bases. CDR1 and CDR2 from the germline V gene are SGDLS and YYNGEE. CDR3 size: 18 residues. V dropped 0 bases and J dropped 5; count of bases not matched to a gene: 14. CDR3 coding DNA: TGTGCCAGCAGCGTAGCCAAAGACGTCGGGACAGTTAACAATGAGCAGTTCTTC. It encodes CASSVAKDVGTVNNEQFF.